A selection of T cell receptor beta chains follows, all from one sample in a study of TIL therapy for anti-PD-1-resistant metastatic lung cancer. Method: immunoSEQ multiplex PCR; TCRdb's copy keeps in-frame clones and lacks some. Of approximately 50,000 clones listed, around 79% are singletons. Sequencing was performed on blood, taken at baseline. These receptors all come from a man aged 65-85 years with non-small cell lung cancer. Each CDR3 is given with its conserved first and last residue. D genes are given only for firm matches. Clone sizes are given selectively: once, few, many, or a class where the clone is expanded.

>TRBJ1-6|.|TRBV28|TRBD1
CASSRKTTGAYSPLHF
TGTGCCAGCAGTAGGAAAACCACAGGGGCTTATTCACCCCTCCACTTT
>TRBJ1-3|.|TRBV5-1|.
CASSFLDRTQTSGNTIYF
TGCGCCAGCAGCTTCCTGGACAGAACTCAAACCTCTGGAAACACCATATATTTT
>TRBJ2-2|.|TRBV7-2|TRBD2
CASSLGGWKTSGRVGELFF
TGTGCCAGCAGCTTAGGGGGGTGGAAGACTAGCGGGAGAGTCGGGGAGCTGTTTTTT
>TRBJ1-2|few|TRBV28|.
CASSLLGQVPGYTF
TGTGCCAGCAGTTTATTGGGTCAGGTACCTGGCTACACCTTC
>TRBJ1-1|.|TRBV29-1|.
CSVSSLNTEAFF
TGCAGCGTTTCTTCACTGAACACTGAAGCTTTCTTT
>TRBJ1-4|.|TRBV30|.
CAWSVGRGAEEKLFF
TGTGCCTGGAGTGTAGGTAGGGGGGCAGAGGAAAAACTGTTTTTT
>TRBJ2-1|.|TRBV7-2|TRBD2
CASGLAGGPVRNEQFF
TGTGCCAGCGGACTAGCGGGAGGGCCCGTGAGGAATGAGCAGTTCTTC
>TRBJ1-5|.|TRBV30|.
CAWSAEGRGSYQPQHF
TGTGCCTGGAGTGCTGAAGGCCGGGGAAGTTACCAGCCCCAGCATTTT
>TRBJ1-3|.|TRBV2|.
CASKQAHSGNTIYF
TGTGCCAGCAAACAGGCGCATTCTGGAAACACCATATATTTT
>TRBJ1-1|.|TRBV9|.
CASSVSYSLNTEAFF
TGTGCCAGCAGTGTCTCTTACAGCCTGAACACTGAAGCTTTCTTT
>TRBJ1-6|many|TRBV13|TRBD1
CASSASDRDSPLHF
TGTGCCAGCAGCGCGTCCGACAGGGACTCACCCCTCCACTTT
>TRBJ2-7|once|TRBV27|.
CASSPALSYEQYF
TGTGCCAGCAGTCCGGCCCTTTCCTACGAGCAGTACTTC
>TRBJ2-7|.|TRBV30|.
CAWSGTYEQYF
TGTGCCTGGAGTGGAACCTACGAGCAGTACTTC
>TRBJ1-1|.|TRBV19|.
CASSEGRGTEAFF
TGTGCCAGTAGTGAAGGGCGGGGAACTGAAGCTTTCTTT
>TRBJ1-2|once|TRBV30|.
CAWAIPVYNYGYTF
TGTGCCTGGGCCATTCCGGTGTATAACTATGGCTACACCTTC
>TRBJ2-1|once|TRBV6-5|.
CASSQRLWSYNEQFF
TGTGCCAGCAGCCAACGGCTCTGGTCCTACAATGAGCAGTTCTTC
>TRBJ2-3|.|TRBV19|.
CASSRLGLDTQYF
TGTGCCAGTAGTCGCCTGGGGTTAGATACGCAGTATTTT
>TRBJ1-1|.|TRBV5-1|TRBD1
CASSQGARMNTEAFF
TGCGCCAGCAGCCAGGGGGCGAGGATGAACACTGAAGCTTTCTTT
>TRBJ2-1|.|TRBV27|.
CASSSIRGFEQFF
TGTGCCAGCAGTTCGATCAGGGGTTTCGAGCAGTTCTTC
>TRBJ2-2|.|TRBV6-1|TRBD1
CASSLGQGNTGELFF
TGTGCCAGCAGTTTAGGACAGGGGAACACCGGGGAGCTGTTTTTT
>TRBJ2-3|.|TRBV5-4|TRBD1
CASSLRGTGSDTQYF
TGTGCCAGCAGCTTGCGAGGGACAGGGTCAGATACGCAGTATTTT
>TRBJ2-3|few|TRBV27|TRBD1
CASSTKDRITDTQYF
TGTGCCAGCAGTACAAAGGACAGGATCACAGATACGCAGTATTTT
>TRBJ2-5|.|TRBV7-2|.
CASSLVTQETQYF
TGTGCCAGCAGCTTAGTAACACAAGAGACCCAGTACTTC
>TRBJ2-3|.|TRBV6-5|TRBD1
CASSPGTGADTQYF
TGTGCCAGCAGCCCCGGGACAGGGGCAGATACGCAGTATTTT